These 10 T cell receptor beta chains were sequenced from one sample in a study of post-analysis software for immune sequencing data (dated by TCRdb to the mid-2010s). General findings and caveats noted by the study authors: Several TRBV segments, including TRBV5-6, TRBV5-1 and TRBV20-1, were significantly more frequent in patients than controls.

Library preparation used PCR. Sequenced using an Illumina HiSeq 2500. To reduce PCR and sequencing biases, unique molecular identifiers were built into the TCR beta cDNA libraries. TCRdb reprocessing: public reads trimmed at Q25 with fastp, clones called with MiXCR, in-frame beta chains kept. Identical CDR3 proteins give one entry, which carries the most common genes and DNA. Here the sample has some 450,000 distinct CDR3 sequences; approximately 46% occur a single time. Clones ranked in the top ten supply 9.5% to 13% of the sample. No antigen has been identified for these receptors. Material for sequencing was blood. The receptors derive from a girl aged 10 to 17 with multiple sclerosis.

The chain couples TRBV20-1 to TRBJ2-7, with D tentatively TRBD2 (6 bases). Germline V gene sequence: CDR1 DFQATT, CDR2 SNEGSKA (reference sequence). The CDR3 runs to 13 residues. Trimming shortened V by 5 bases and J by 5 bases, and 16 bases separated the two germline ends. CDR3 bases: TGCAGTGCTGCCGGGAGCCCTCCCAACGAGCAGTACTTC. Translating gives CSAAGSPPNEQYF.

The rearrangement links TRBV10-2 to TRBJ2-4; TRBD1 is a possible D gene (7 bases). The J call may be in error: the DNA end matches TRBJ2-7 better. The CDR3 extends over 15 amino acids. Germline V CDR1 and CDR2: WSHSY, SAAADI. CDR3 region: CASGEGGAGGYEQYF. In DNA form, the CDR3 reads TGCGCCAGCGGCGAGGGCGGGGCAGGGGGCTACGAGCAGTACTTC.

This clonotype was counted a few times. V and J are TRBV20-1 and TRBJ1-6, with no clear D. The CDR3 runs to 13 residues. V was clipped by 0 bases and J by 7 bases, with 7 bases between them. Germline CDR1 is DFQATT and CDR2 is SNEGSKA (reference sequence). CDR3 bases: TGCAGTGCTAGAGAATTCAGGAATTCACCCCTCCACTTT. This codes for CSAREFRNSPLHF.

The V and J genes are TRBV7-6 and TRBJ2-5; D uncertain. The CDR3 length is 15 residues. Germline-derived CDR1 and CDR2 are SGHVS and FNYEAQ. The germline V and J ends were trimmed by 1 base and 2 bases, with 11 bases remaining between them. The CDR3 loop reads CASSLGRDRQETQYF. DNA for the CDR3: TGTGCCAGCAGCTTAGGGAGAGACCGGCAAGAGACCCAGTACTTC.

The V call is TRBV12-3 or TRBV12-4, the J call TRBJ2-6; D gene unclear. Between the trimmed V and J ends, which lost 5 bases and 4 bases, there was a span of 3 bases. This CDR3 spans 12 amino acids. The CDR3 loop is CASSQGANVLTF. In nucleotides, the CDR3 is TGTGCCAGCAGTCAGGGGGCCAACGTCCTGACTTTC.

The V and J genes are TRBV21-1 and TRBJ2-7; whether TRBD1, the table's D call, matches the DNA was not checked. TRBV21-1 is a pseudogene. The CDR3 has 17 residues. As DNA, the CDR3 is TGTGCCAGCAGCTCACCGAGGGGTCCATCTTGGGCCTACGAGCAGTACTTC. Protein sequence: CASSSPRGPSWAYEQYF.

There are a few counts of this clonotype. The chain combines TRBV12-3 or TRBV12-4 with TRBJ2-1; the D is unclear. The V gene lost 6 bases and the J gene lost 6 bases, with 15 bases spanning the gap. The CDR3 is made up of 14 amino acids. CDR3 DNA sequence: TGTGCCAGCAGCCCCATTAGAAACCCCAATGAGCAGTTCTTC. Protein: CASSPIRNPNEQFF.

This clonotype was seen a few times. This chain connects TRBV11-2 to TRBJ2-1; no definite D call. The CDR3 covers 17 residues. Germline V CDR1 and CDR2: SGHAT, FQNNGV. V lost 2 bases and J 7 bases, leaving 21 bases between the germline ends. CDR3 coding DNA: TGTGCCAGCAGCTTATTAAGGGTCCCCTCGAACTCGAATGAGCAGTTCTTC. This codes for CASSLLRVPSNSNEQFF. The variable domain in full, completed from reference TRBV11-2 and TRBJ2-1, reads EAGVAQSPRYKIIEKRQSVAFWCNPISGHATLYWYQQILGQGPKLLIQFQNNGVVDDSQLPKDRFSAERLKGVDSTLKIQPAKLEDSAVYLCASSLLRVPSNSNEQFFGPGTRLTVL.

The genes are TRBV27 and TRBJ2-7; D is uncertain. Germline V gene data show CDR1 as MNHEY and CDR2 as SMNVEV (reference sequence). The CDR3 runs to 11 residues. The V end lost 3 bases, the J end lost 6 bases, and 6 bases lay between the germline ends. The CDR3 nucleotides are TGTGCCAGCAGTTTCGACGGCGAGCAGTACTTC. This codes for CASSFDGEQYF.

The J gene is TRBJ2-7, the V gene TRBV10-3; 11 bases line up with TRBD1. The CDR3 length is 15 residues. The germline V gene encodes CDR1 ENHRY and CDR2 SYGVKD. V trimming: 4 bases; J trimming: 0 bases; junction bases outside the gene matches: 2. The CDR3, as DNA: TGTGCCATCAGTGTGGGACAGGGGGACTCCTACGAGCAGTACTTC. This translates into CAISVGQGDSYEQYF.